Shown below are 28 T cell receptor beta chains from a single sample sequenced in a study of response to subunit inactivated influenza vaccine. TCRdb reprocessed the RT-PCR reads with MiXCR, giving one entry per CDR3 protein. In the table there are roughly 760,000 distinct CDR3 sequences, about 20% of which are singletons. The sequences come from PBMCs from blood, collected roughly 5 days after vaccination. The receptor set was obtained from a man aged 45-60 years who received an inactivated influenza vaccine.

The chain employs TRBV27 and TRBJ1-2; D may be TRBD1 (6 bases). The V gene lost 3 bases and the J gene lost 4 bases, with 12 bases spanning the gap. CDR1 is MNHEY, CDR2 SMNVEV, per germline (reference sequence). The CDR3 length is 14 residues. The CDR3 DNA follows: TGTGCCAGCAGTTTTGTGGCAGGGGCCTATGGCTACACCTTC. The encoded protein is CASSFVAGAYGYTF.

The sample holds many counts of this clonotype. This chain joins TRBV6-5 and TRBJ2-3; D not resolved. The CDR3 loop spans 15 amino acids. Germline loops: CDR1 MNHEY, CDR2 SVGAGI. The V and J ends lost 0 bases and 0 bases respectively, with 7 bases between them. The CDR3 protein is CASSYSPLSTDTQYF. CDR3 sequence (DNA): TGTGCCAGCAGTTACTCGCCGCTTAGCACAGATACGCAGTATTTT.

This sequence joins TRBV20-1 and TRBJ1-2; 10 nucleotides match TRBD1. The CDR3 length is 16 residues. V was clipped by 2 bases and J by 7 bases; unmatched bases: 13. Germline V gene sequence: CDR1 DFQATT, CDR2 SNEGSKA (reference sequence). The CDR3 here is CSARTLGQGESGGYTF. Here the CDR3 DNA reads TGCAGTGCTAGAACCCTCGGACAGGGGGAGTCGGGTGGCTACACCTTC.

The chain recombines TRBV7-9 with TRBJ1-1; D uncertain. This CDR3 spans 14 amino acids. Germline CDR1 and CDR2: SEHNR and FQNEAQ (reference sequence). V was cut by 6 bases and J by 1 base, with 12 bases left in between. The CDR3 region is CASRAINRNTEAFF. For the CDR3, the DNA is TGTGCCAGCAGGGCAATAAACCGGAACACTGAAGCTTTCTTT. The full variable domain, its missing parts supplied by reference TRBV7-9 and TRBJ1-1, is DTGVSQNPRHKITKRGQNVTFRCDPISEHNRLYWYRQTLGQGPEFLTYFQNEAQLEKSRLLSDRFSAERPKGSFSTLEIQRTEQGDSAMYLCASRAINRNTEAFFGQGTRLTVV.

This clonotype was detected only a few times. V is TRBV2 and J is TRBJ2-5; no reliable D call. CDR3 length: 13 amino acids. V was cut by 6 bases and J by 5 bases, with 13 bases left in between. The germline V gene encodes CDR1 SNHLY and CDR2 FYNNEI. The CDR3 sequence is CASSQDNAETQYF. In DNA, the CDR3 is TGTGCCAGCAGCCAAGACAATGCGGAGACCCAGTACTTC.

This clonotype was seen more than once but under ten times. The chain is built from TRBV10-2 and TRBJ2-1; the match to TRBD2 covers 11 bases. The ends lost 7 bases at V and 0 bases at J; junction bases unmatched: 11. From germline, CDR1 is WSHSY and CDR2 SAAADI. There are 18 residues in the CDR3. CDR3 nucleotides: TGCGCCAGCATCCCTCCCTCCCTAGCGGGGGGCTCCTACAATGAGCAGTTCTTC. Translation: CASIPPSLAGGSYNEQFF.

This clonotype was picked up many times. The V gene is TRBV6-5, the J gene TRBJ2-7; TRBD1 agrees at 9 bases. Germline V lookup: CDR1 MNHEY, CDR2 SVGAGI. V lost 2 bases and J lost 2; bases outside the gene matches: 1. The CDR3 consists of 14 residues. The CDR3 reads CASSYGQGTYEQYF. CDR3 nucleotides: TGTGCCAGCAGTTACGGACAGGGGACCTACGAGCAGTACTTC.

The sample holds a few counts of this clonotype. This chain links TRBV7-9 with TRBJ2-7; weak D call: TRBD2 (6 bases). V lost 5 bases, J lost 0 bases, and 14 bases lay in between. The CDR3 spans 15 residues. Looked up from germline, CDR1 is SEHNR and CDR2 is FQNEAQ (reference sequence). The CDR3 spells CASSVAAGFSYEQYF. For the CDR3, the DNA is TGTGCCAGCAGCGTCGCGGCGGGATTCTCCTACGAGCAGTACTTC.

A few counts support this clonotype. CDR3 residues: CATSDRGPGEETQYF. The DNA of the CDR3 is TGTGCCACCAGTGATAGGGGCCCCGGGGAGGAGACCCAGTACTTC. This chain uses TRBV24-1 with TRBJ2-5; either TRBD1 or TRBD2 may supply D (5 bases each). This CDR3 region has 15 residues. Trimming took off 3 bases at V and 5 bases at J, with 15 bases between the two ends. Germline V gene sequence: CDR1 KGHDR, CDR2 SFDVKD.

There are a few counts of this clonotype. The chain has TRBV27 and TRBJ2-7, with 7 bases aligning to TRBD2. CDR3 length: 15 amino acids. J was trimmed by 0 bases and V by 9 bases; bases with no gene match: 11. Germline values: CDR1 MNHEY, CDR2 SMNVEV (reference sequence). The CDR3 reads CASLGLGGSSYEQYF. The CDR3 coding sequence is TGTGCCAGTCTCGGCCTTGGCGGGAGCTCCTACGAGCAGTACTTC.

V is TRBV10-3 and J is TRBJ2-5; TRBD1 matches 8 bases. The CDR3 is made up of 16 amino acids. Germline V CDR1 and CDR2: ENHRY, SYGVKD. V lost 3 bases and J lost 3; bases outside the gene matches: 9. The CDR3 DNA reads TGTGCCATCAGTGATCGGACAGGGTCCGGGAAAGAGACCCAGTACTTC. Encoded protein: CAISDRTGSGKETQYF.

This clonotype showed up just a few times. The rearrangement links TRBV9 to TRBJ2-2; 8 bases align to TRBD2. CDR3 length: 16 residues. With 0 bases clipped from V and 1 base from J, the junction kept 2 bases outside the gene matches. Germline CDR1 SGDLS, CDR2 YYNGEE. The CDR3 loop reads CASSVGTSGNTGELFF. In nucleotides, the CDR3 is TGTGCCAGCAGCGTAGGAACTAGCGGGAACACCGGGGAGCTGTTTTTT. The variable domain in full, completed from reference TRBV9 and TRBJ2-2, reads DSGVTQTPKHLITATGQRVTLRCSPRSGDLSVYWYQQSLDQGLQFLIQYYNGEERAKGNILERFSAQQFPDLHSELNLSSLELGDSALYFCASSVGTSGNTGELFFGEGSRLTVL.

This clonotype was picked up a small number of times. The rearrangement uses TRBV5-1 and TRBJ2-5; 9 bases align to TRBD2. Germline CDR1 is SGHRS and CDR2 is YFSETQ. The CDR3 covers 18 residues. V dropped 0 bases and J dropped 1; count of bases not matched to a gene: 10. CDR3 DNA: TGCGCCAGCAGCTTGGGAGGAGTTAGCGGGGGATTCCAAGAGACCCAGTACTTC. It is translated as CASSLGGVSGGFQETQYF.

The V and J genes are TRBV4-1 and TRBJ2-5; D possibly corresponds to TRBD2 (5 bases). The CDR3 spans 14 residues. The V end was cut by 4 bases, the J end by 4 bases, with 13 bases between. The germline V gene encodes CDR1 MGHRA and CDR2 YSYEKL. The CDR3 DNA sequence: TGCGCCAGCAGCCCCGGGGTGCGAGCAGAGACCCAGTACTTC. Residues: CASSPGVRAETQYF.

A few counts support this clonotype. The V call is TRBV12-3 or TRBV12-4, the J call TRBJ1-6, with D perhaps TRBD1 (5 bases). The CDR3 length is 11 residues. V lost 3 bases, J lost 15 bases, and 9 bases lay in between. The CDR3, as DNA: TGTGCCAGCAGTTTGGGGGGAAACCTCCACTTT. Its protein is CASSLGGNLHF.

This clonotype was seen only a few times. This chain links TRBV4-1 with TRBJ2-1, with 7 bases lining up with TRBD1. The V segment lost 7 bases and the J segment 4 bases; nucleotides outside the gene matches: 13. Germline V lookup: CDR1 MGHRA, CDR2 YSYEKL. The CDR3 loop spans 16 amino acids. In nucleotides, the CDR3 is TGCGCCAGCACCACAGCTGCTACAGGGGCTTACAATGAGCAGTTCTTC. The encoded protein is CASTTAATGAYNEQFF.

The chain joins TRBV5-5 to TRBJ2-7, with D tentatively TRBD1 (6 bases). V was pared by 1 base and J by 3 bases, with 11 bases between. Per germline, CDR1 SGHKS and CDR2 YYEKEE (reference sequence). The CDR3 is 14 amino acids. CDR3 amino acids: CASSLRDTYYEQYF. CDR3 coding DNA: TGTGCCAGCAGCTTGCGGGACACATACTACGAGCAGTACTTC.

The V and J genes are TRBV6-1 and TRBJ2-5; the D gene is possibly TRBD1 (6 bases). The V gene lost 6 bases and the J gene lost 6 bases, with 17 bases spanning the gap. There are 14 residues in the CDR3. Germline assignment: CDR1 MNHNS and CDR2 SASEGT. The chain's CDR3 is CASRWTEGVQTQYF. The CDR3, as DNA: TGTGCCAGCAGATGGACAGAGGGGGTACAGACCCAGTACTTC.

A few counts support this clonotype. This rearrangement joins TRBV4-3 to TRBJ2-2; D is possibly TRBD2 (5 bases). Per germline, CDR1 LGHNA and CDR2 YSLEER. The CDR3 extends over 16 amino acids. V dropped 1 base and J dropped 5 bases, with 14 bases sitting between them. The CDR3 region has the DNA TGCGCCAGCAGCCAAGCGGTGGGGAGATGGACCGGGGAGCTGTTTTTT. This codes for CASSQAVGRWTGELFF.

The rearrangement links TRBV9 to TRBJ2-1; D is unclear. The V end lost 0 bases, the J end lost 7 bases, and 11 bases lay between the germline ends. Germline assignment: CDR1 SGDLS and CDR2 YYNGEE. CDR3 size: 14 residues. The CDR3 DNA reads as TGTGCCAGCAGCGTAGAGGAGCGCCCAAATGAGCAGTTCTTC. This translates into CASSVEERPNEQFF.

This clonotype was picked up a small number of times. The rearrangement uses TRBV7-6 and TRBJ2-2, with a tentative D call TRBD2 (6 bases). The V end lost 3 bases, the J end lost 0 bases, and 17 bases lay between the germline ends. Looked up from germline, CDR1 is SGHVS and CDR2 is FNYEAQ. The CDR3 covers 18 residues. CDR3 sequence reads: CASSFHFGTLANTGELFF. Here the CDR3 DNA reads TGTGCCAGCAGCTTCCACTTCGGGACTCTCGCGAACACCGGGGAGCTGTTTTTT.

The V call is TRBV12-3 or TRBV12-4, the J call TRBJ2-2; D tentatively fits TRBD1 or TRBD2 (5 bases each). Trimming removed 1 base at V and 6 bases at J, with 9 bases between. CDR3 size: 14 residues. The CDR3 region has the DNA TGTGCCAGCAGTTTAGTCGAGGGACCCGGGGAGCTGTTTTTT. This translates into CASSLVEGPGELFF.

This clonotype showed up just a few times. V usage is TRBV10-3 and J usage is TRBJ2-2; D is perhaps TRBD2 (5 bases). This CDR3 region has 11 residues. V was pared by 8 bases and J by 6 bases, with 7 bases between. Germline values: CDR1 ENHRY, CDR2 SYGVKD. The CDR3 DNA is TGTGCCATCCAGGAGGCCGGGGAGCTGTTTTTT. Protein sequence: CAIQEAGELFF.

This clonotype appeared a single time. This chain joins TRBV20-1 and TRBJ2-5, with 7 bases matching TRBD2. The germline CDR1 and CDR2 sequences are DFQATT and SNEGSKA (reference sequence). V shed 0 bases and J 5 bases; nucleotides not matched to a gene: 15. There are 17 residues in the CDR3. In nucleotides, the CDR3 is TGCAGTGCTAGAGATCGAGGGGAGGGCCTCCTCCGGGAGACCCAGTACTTC. Translation gives CSARDRGEGLLRETQYF.

This sequence joins TRBV7-6 and TRBJ2-7; weak D call: TRBD2 (6 bases). V dropped 1 base and J dropped 3 bases, with 16 bases sitting between them. The CDR3 covers 16 residues. CDR1 is SGHVS and CDR2 is FNYEAQ in the germline V gene. CDR3: CASSLVGGSMDYEQYF. The CDR3 bases are TGTGCCAGCAGCTTAGTCGGGGGTTCAATGGACTACGAGCAGTACTTC.

The chain employs TRBV5-1 and TRBJ1-4; no clear D. Germline CDR1 SGHRS, CDR2 YFSETQ. CDR3 length: 13 residues. The V gene lost 1 base and the J gene lost 5 bases, with 6 bases spanning the gap. CDR3 DNA: TGCGCCAGCAGCTTGTCCCAGAATGAAAAACTGTTTTTT. Translation gives CASSLSQNEKLFF.

This clonotype showed up just a few times. V gene TRBV12-3 or TRBV12-4 combines with J gene TRBJ2-1; D remains unclear. CDR3 length: 15 amino acids. V was shortened by 3 bases and J by 6 bases, with 15 bases between the two germline ends. In DNA form, the CDR3 reads TGTGCCAGCAGTTTGAGGCGAGGCGGCCCCAATGAGCAGTTCTTC. Translation gives CASSLRRGGPNEQFF.

This rearrangement joins TRBV7-6 to TRBJ2-2; TRBD2 matches 15 bases. The CDR3 is 17 residues long. Germline V gene lookup returns CDR1 SGHVS and CDR2 FNYEAQ. The V gene end was trimmed by 1 base and the J gene end by 7 bases; junction bases not matched to a gene: 4. CDR3 amino acids: CASSLVGLAGGLGELFF. CDR3 coding DNA: TGTGCCAGCAGCTTAGTGGGACTAGCGGGAGGTCTCGGGGAGCTGTTTTTT. Variable domain in full (rest from reference TRBV7-6 and TRBJ2-2): GAGVSQSPRYKVTKRGQDVALRCDPISGHVSLYWYRQALGQGPEFLTYFNYEAQQDKSGLPNDRFSAERPEGSISTLTIQRTEQRDSAMYRCASSLVGLAGGLGELFFGEGSRLTVL.